The following is a TCR beta chain sequence with its context. The antigen is unknown. The study ran its PCR with 60 Vbeta and 13 Jbeta primers. Using immunoSEQ multiplex PCR, the repertoire was profiled, and TCRdb retains in-frame clones only, with some absent. In the table there are 150,000 to 200,000 clones, about four fifths of which are singletons. This sample is part of a study of cytomegalovirus exposure and HLA in healthy donors. Study at large: For the 300 to 450 genotyped donors, over 80% fell within the Caucasian-associated ancestry cluster.

Study results and caveats: In most subjects, TCR beta sequences reportedly gave accurate predictions of HLA-A and HLA-B alleles. In a later analysis, a missense DCLRE1C variant was linked to TCR beta V- and J-gene trimming. For cytomegalovirus status, the classifier reportedly gave diagnoses with high specificity and sensitivity.

The CDR3 runs 14 residues. Germline V gene data show CDR1 as MNHEY and CDR2 as SVGAGI. V lost 5 bases to trimming and J lost 6 bases; unmatched junction nucleotides: 6. This TCR was sampled from a man between 50 and 59 years old in good health and CMV-seropositive. Sequenced sample: PBMCs. This rearrangement joins TRBV6-5 to TRBJ2-2, with 7 bases identical to TRBD2. The CDR3 here is CASSEGREAGELFF. The CDR3 coding sequence is TGTGCCAGCAGTGAAGGGAGGGAGGCCGGGGAGCTGTTTTTT.